These 26 T cell receptor beta chains share one sample of origin, sequenced in a study of T cells in Graves' hyperthyroidism and ophthalmopathy. Amplification yielded TCR beta CDR3 regions, with RNA transcripts as the source. A first-round RT-PCR of the TCR CDR3 used the HTBI primer set. Each CDR3 protein gets one entry after TCRdb re-called the multiplex PCR reads with MiXCR. Of about 560,000 distinct CDR3 sequences listed, 16% are singletons. Sequenced: blood. All receptors come from a woman aged 18-30 years with Graves' hyperthyroidism.

This clonotype was recorded at least ten times. V usage is TRBV6-1 and J usage is TRBJ2-1; perhaps TRBD2 as D (6 bases). The CDR3 covers 15 residues. Trimming removed 2 bases from V and 3 bases from J, with 11 bases in between. Germline CDR1 MNHNS, CDR2 SASEGT. The CDR3 loop reads CASSELGEDYNEQFF. CDR3 nucleotide sequence: TGTGCCAGCAGTGAATTGGGGGAGGACTACAATGAGCAGTTCTTC.

This clonotype was seen more than once but under ten times. At one boundary the junction diverges from the germline segment, which might be a read error. This chain links TRBV18 with TRBJ1-4; D might be TRBD1 (6 bases). CDR1 is KGHSH and CDR2 is LQKENI in the germline V gene. The CDR3 contains 12 residues. As DNA, the CDR3 is TGTGCCAGCCCACCAGACAGGGAAAAACTGTTTTTT. Translating it yields CASPPDREKLFF.

Only a few counts were recorded for this clonotype. The V and J genes are TRBV11-2 and TRBJ2-1, with D tentatively TRBD1 (6 bases). Germline values: CDR1 SGHAT, CDR2 FQNNGV. Trimming pared 2 bases from V and 10 bases from J, leaving 12 bases between. The CDR3 covers 13 residues. CDR3 protein: CASSLTLRGEQFF. DNA of the CDR3: TGTGCCAGCAGCTTAACTTTGAGGGGGGAGCAGTTCTTC.

This clonotype was counted ten times or more. In DNA form, the CDR3 reads TGTGCCAGCAGCGGAACAGGGGGGGGTCAGCCCCAGCATTTT. Translation gives CASSGTGGGQPQHF. The chain uses TRBV7-9 and TRBJ1-5; 8 positions agree with TRBD1. Germline V gene data show CDR1 as SEHNR and CDR2 as FQNEAQ (reference sequence). CDR3 size: 14 residues. The V and J ends lost 5 bases and 6 bases, in that order; junction bases with no gene match: 6. Combining the CDR3 with reference TRBV7-9 and TRBJ1-5 gives the whole variable domain DTGVSQNPRHKITKRGQNVTFRCDPISEHNRLYWYRQTLGQGPEFLTYFQNEAQLEKSRLLSDRFSAERPKGSFSTLEIQRTEQGDSAMYLCASSGTGGGQPQHFGDGTRLSIL.

The CDR3: CASSWDSQNSPLHF. Here the CDR3 DNA reads TGTGCCAGCAGCTGGGACAGTCAAAATTCACCCCTCCACTTT. The V call is TRBV7-9, the J call TRBJ1-6; 7 bases are a match to TRBD1. V gave up 4 bases and J gave up 7 bases; unmatched junction bases: 4. CDR3 length equals 14 residues. The germline CDR1 and CDR2 sequences are SEHNR and FQNEAQ (reference sequence).

Only a few counts were recorded for this clonotype. The chain links TRBV5-1 to TRBJ1-3; D call uncertain. CDR1 SGHRS and CDR2 YFSETQ come from the germline V gene. This CDR3 has 15 amino acids. V shed 0 bases and J shed 3 bases, with 10 bases lying between them. CDR3 nucleotides: TGCGCCAGCAGCTTGGAATCGGGGTTTGGAAACACCATATATTTT. Translated, it gives CASSLESGFGNTIYF.

Many counts were recorded for this clonotype. J is TRBJ1-1 and V is TRBV7-2, with a weak D call TRBD1 (6 bases). The length of the CDR3 is 13 residues. Per germline, CDR1 SGHTA and CDR2 FQGNSA. V lost 7 bases to trimming and J lost 6 bases, with 15 bases between them. CDR3 amino acids: CASIVAGGSEAFF. CDR3 DNA sequence: TGTGCCAGCATAGTAGCGGGGGGCTCTGAAGCTTTCTTT.

This clonotype was recorded at least ten times. The chain recombines TRBV11-2 with TRBJ2-5, with 7 bases fitting TRBD1. The CDR3 sequence is 15 residues long. CDR1 SGHAT and CDR2 FQNNGV come from the germline V gene. The V segment lost 2 bases and the J segment 2 bases; nucleotides outside the gene matches: 5. The CDR3 spells CASSLLGTAQETQYF. DNA for the CDR3: TGTGCCAGCAGCTTACTCGGGACAGCACAAGAGACCCAGTACTTC. Full variable domain (outside the CDR3, taken from reference TRBV11-2 and TRBJ2-5): EAGVAQSPRYKIIEKRQSVAFWCNPISGHATLYWYQQILGQGPKLLIQFQNNGVVDDSQLPKDRFSAERLKGVDSTLKIQPAKLEDSAVYLCASSLLGTAQETQYFGPGTRLLVL.

A few counts support this clonotype. The gene calls are TRBV6-2 or TRBV6-3 and TRBJ2-4; a weak D match, TRBD1 (6 bases). This CDR3 has 15 amino acids. Germline V lookup: CDR1 MNHEY, CDR2 SVGEGT. Trimming took 5 bases from V and 2 from J, leaving 13 bases between them. The DNA for the CDR3 is TGTGCCAGCAGTGACCTCACAGGGCCCAAAAACATTCAGTACTTC. It specifies CASSDLTGPKNIQYF.

This clonotype turned up a few times. The chain joins TRBV12-3 or TRBV12-4 to TRBJ1-2, with TRBD1 identical over 8 bases. With V trimmed by 3 bases and J by 5 bases, 8 bases remained unmatched. This CDR3 spans 15 amino acids. The CDR3 DNA is TGTGCCAGCAGTTTGCAAGGACAGGGCTTATATGGCTACACCTTC. Encoded protein: CASSLQGQGLYGYTF.

This clonotype was observed many times. The chain carries TRBV5-1 and TRBJ2-2; D gene unclear. The CDR3 spans 14 residues. Trimming cost V 0 bases and J 6 bases, with 9 bases left between them. Germline V gene lookup returns CDR1 SGHRS and CDR2 YFSETQ. The CDR3 region is CASSLAMRSGELFF. CDR3 in DNA: TGCGCCAGCAGCTTGGCCATGAGGTCCGGGGAGCTGTTTTTT.

Concerning this clonotype itself: The junction departs from germline at one end; a sequencing error may be responsible. The chain has TRBV28 and TRBJ1-1; no firm D call. The CDR3 is 16 residues long. Germline lookup yields CDR1 MDHEN and CDR2 SYDVKM. CDR3 DNA sequence: TGTGCCAGCAGTTTAGCTACGCAAGGGTCGAACACTGAAACTTTCTTT. Translating gives CASSLATQGSNTETFF. Filled out from reference TRBV28 and TRBJ1-1, the complete variable domain reads DVKVTQSSRYLVKRTGEKVFLECVQDMDHENMFWYRQDPGLGLRLIYFSYDVKMKEKGDIPEGYSVSREKKERFSLILESASTNQTSMYLCASSLATQGSNTETFFGQGTRLTVV.

This clonotype was seen many times. The chain has TRBV28 and TRBJ2-5; no reliable D call. The CDR3 length is 13 residues. Trimming stripped 6 bases from V and 1 base from J, with 9 bases between. Germline assignment: CDR1 MDHEN and CDR2 SYDVKM. This CDR3 reads CASRTTSQETQYF. CDR3 nucleotides: TGTGCCAGCAGGACCACCTCCCAAGAGACCCAGTACTTC.

J is TRBJ1-1 and V is TRBV12-3 or TRBV12-4; weak D call: TRBD1 (5 bases). The V gene lost 3 bases and the J gene lost 8 bases, with 13 bases spanning the gap. The length of the CDR3 is 13 residues. Written as DNA, the CDR3 is TGTGCCAGCAGTTTGGTAGGGACTGAGGAAGCTTTCTTT. Encoded protein: CASSLVGTEEAFF.

This clonotype was seen at least ten times. The CDR3, as DNA: TGTGCCAGCTCACCGACAGAGCACTCGGAGACCCAGTACTTC. It yields the protein CASSPTEHSETQYF. The chain is built from TRBV18 and TRBJ2-5; the D gene is possibly TRBD1 (5 bases). V lost 3 bases, J lost 5 bases, and 13 bases lay in between. Germline V CDR1 and CDR2: KGHSH, LQKENI. This CDR3 spans 14 amino acids.

A note on this clonotype: A much larger clone differs by one base, so this may be a read error. The CDR3 sequence: CASSLGLAEYEQFF. The CDR3 DNA reads as TGTGCCAGCAGCCTCGGACTAGCAGAATACGAGCAGTTCTTC. The rearrangement uses TRBV3-1 and TRBJ2-7, with 8 bases matching TRBD2. The J call may be mistaken, given a closer DNA end match to TRBJ2-1. This CDR3 region has 14 residues. Germline V gene data show CDR1 as LGHDT and CDR2 as YNNKEL (reference sequence).

This clonotype was recorded a few times. V usage is TRBV7-2 and J usage is TRBJ2-2; D gene unclear. Germline-derived CDR1 and CDR2 are SGHTA and FQGNSA. The germline V and J ends were trimmed by 2 bases and 3 bases, with 10 bases remaining between them. This CDR3 spans 15 amino acids. The DNA for the CDR3 is TGTGCCAGCAGCTTACAACCTAGGGACACCGGGGAGCTGTTTTTT. It encodes CASSLQPRDTGELFF.

Ten or more counts support this clonotype. The chain links TRBV6-1 to TRBJ2-3; 7 positions agree with TRBD1. Germline loops: CDR1 MNHNS, CDR2 SASEGT. The junction had 10 bases not matched to a gene; V was cut back by 7 bases and J by 0 bases. CDR3 size: 16 residues. CDR3 residues: CASNKRQGRSTDTQYF. CDR3 coding DNA: TGTGCCAGCAATAAAAGACAGGGCCGGAGCACAGATACGCAGTATTTT.

This clonotype turned up a few times. This sequence joins TRBV9 and TRBJ1-1, with D perhaps TRBD1 (6 bases). Germline V gives CDR1 SGDLS, CDR2 YYNGEE. This CDR3 region has 13 residues. Deletions cut 4 bases from V and 9 bases from J, with 16 bases between. The CDR3 nucleotides are TGTGCCAGCAGCTCATACTCGACAGGAAAAGCTTTCTTT. It codes for CASSSYSTGKAFF.

In this sample, this clonotype turned up a few times. The chain employs TRBV28 and TRBJ2-3; D possibly corresponds to TRBD1 (5 bases). The CDR3 is 13 amino acids. Looked up from germline, CDR1 is MDHEN and CDR2 is SYDVKM. The V gene lost 7 bases and the J gene lost 7 bases, with 15 bases spanning the gap. The CDR3 DNA reads as TGTGCCAGCAACCTCAGGGTAATGAATACGCAGTATTTT. Translating gives CASNLRVMNTQYF. The full variable domain, in which reference TRBV28 and TRBJ2-3 provide the parts outside the CDR3, is DVKVTQSSRYLVKRTGEKVFLECVQDMDHENMFWYRQDPGLGLRLIYFSYDVKMKEKGDIPEGYSVSREKKERFSLILESASTNQTSMYLCASNLRVMNTQYFGPGTRLTVL.

The chain has TRBV5-1 and TRBJ1-2, with TRBD1 as a possible D gene (5 bases). The CDR3 totals 15 residues. Germline loops: CDR1 SGHRS, CDR2 YFSETQ. V lost 4 bases, J lost 5 bases, and 18 bases lay in between. CDR3 sequence: CASSVASGTVYGYTF. The CDR3 DNA is TGCGCCAGCAGCGTGGCGTCCGGGACGGTTTATGGCTACACCTTC.

This rearrangement joins TRBV20-1 to TRBJ2-7; TRBD1 agrees at 7 bases. The germline gives CDR1 DFQATT, CDR2 SNEGSKA (reference sequence). Germline trimming cut 0 bases from V and 0 bases from J; bases unmatched to any gene: 8. CDR3 length equals 16 residues. The CDR3 nucleotides read TGCAGTGCTAGAGATACCTACCGGGACAGCTCCTACGAGCAGTACTTC. Translation: CSARDTYRDSSYEQYF.

A note on this clonotype: An end of the junction does not agree with germline; a read error may underlie this. The rearrangement uses TRBV10-2 and TRBJ1-4, with a weak D call TRBD1 (5 bases). The CDR3 has 15 amino acids. Per the germline V gene, CDR1 is WSHSY and CDR2 is SAAADI. CDR3 bases: TGCGCCAGCAGTGCCGGAGGGGCGAATGTTGAAAAACTGCTTTTT. Translation gives CASSAGGANVEKLLF.

This clonotype was seen ten or more times. The rearrangement links TRBV9 to TRBJ1-1; TRBD1 agrees at 8 bases. Germline loops: CDR1 SGDLS, CDR2 YYNGEE. The CDR3 spans 17 residues. Trimming at V came to 0 bases and at J to 3 bases, leaving 10 bases not matched to a gene. In DNA form, the CDR3 reads TGTGCCAGCAGCGTAGGAGTGGAGGCAGGGGGCTACACTGAAGCTTTCTTT. It encodes CASSVGVEAGGYTEAFF.

This clonotype was detected many times. The chain recombines TRBV12-5 with TRBJ1-1; D is undetermined. V lost 0 bases to trimming and J lost 4 bases, with 15 bases between them. From germline, CDR1 is LGHNT and CDR2 FRNRAP. The CDR3 has 16 amino acids. The DNA of the CDR3 is TGTGCTAGTGGTTTGGTCAAAGCACAGCGGGGCACTGAAGCTTTCTTT. Amino acids: CASGLVKAQRGTEAFF.

This clonotype was counted many times. The CDR3 coding sequence is TGCAGTGCTGGGTGGGGGGGCAATCAGCCCCAGCATTTT. Translated, it gives CSAGWGGNQPQHF. This rearrangement joins TRBV20-1 to TRBJ1-5; D may be TRBD1 (5 bases). V lost 5 bases to trimming and J lost 2 bases, with 10 bases between them. The CDR3 contains 13 residues. The germline CDR1 and CDR2 sequences are DFQATT and SNEGSKA (reference sequence).